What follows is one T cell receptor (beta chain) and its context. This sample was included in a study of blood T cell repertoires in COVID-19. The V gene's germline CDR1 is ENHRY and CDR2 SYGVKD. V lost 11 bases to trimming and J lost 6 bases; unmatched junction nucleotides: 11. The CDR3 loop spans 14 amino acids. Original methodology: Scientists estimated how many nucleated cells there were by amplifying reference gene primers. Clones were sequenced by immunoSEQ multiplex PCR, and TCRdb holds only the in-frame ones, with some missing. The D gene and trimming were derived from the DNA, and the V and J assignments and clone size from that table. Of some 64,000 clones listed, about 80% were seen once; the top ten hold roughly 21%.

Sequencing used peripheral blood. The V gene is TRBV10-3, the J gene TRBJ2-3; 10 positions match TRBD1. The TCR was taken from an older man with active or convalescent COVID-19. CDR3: CALGTGVNSDTQYF. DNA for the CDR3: TGTGCCTTGGGGACAGGGGTGAATTCGGATACGCAGTATTTT.